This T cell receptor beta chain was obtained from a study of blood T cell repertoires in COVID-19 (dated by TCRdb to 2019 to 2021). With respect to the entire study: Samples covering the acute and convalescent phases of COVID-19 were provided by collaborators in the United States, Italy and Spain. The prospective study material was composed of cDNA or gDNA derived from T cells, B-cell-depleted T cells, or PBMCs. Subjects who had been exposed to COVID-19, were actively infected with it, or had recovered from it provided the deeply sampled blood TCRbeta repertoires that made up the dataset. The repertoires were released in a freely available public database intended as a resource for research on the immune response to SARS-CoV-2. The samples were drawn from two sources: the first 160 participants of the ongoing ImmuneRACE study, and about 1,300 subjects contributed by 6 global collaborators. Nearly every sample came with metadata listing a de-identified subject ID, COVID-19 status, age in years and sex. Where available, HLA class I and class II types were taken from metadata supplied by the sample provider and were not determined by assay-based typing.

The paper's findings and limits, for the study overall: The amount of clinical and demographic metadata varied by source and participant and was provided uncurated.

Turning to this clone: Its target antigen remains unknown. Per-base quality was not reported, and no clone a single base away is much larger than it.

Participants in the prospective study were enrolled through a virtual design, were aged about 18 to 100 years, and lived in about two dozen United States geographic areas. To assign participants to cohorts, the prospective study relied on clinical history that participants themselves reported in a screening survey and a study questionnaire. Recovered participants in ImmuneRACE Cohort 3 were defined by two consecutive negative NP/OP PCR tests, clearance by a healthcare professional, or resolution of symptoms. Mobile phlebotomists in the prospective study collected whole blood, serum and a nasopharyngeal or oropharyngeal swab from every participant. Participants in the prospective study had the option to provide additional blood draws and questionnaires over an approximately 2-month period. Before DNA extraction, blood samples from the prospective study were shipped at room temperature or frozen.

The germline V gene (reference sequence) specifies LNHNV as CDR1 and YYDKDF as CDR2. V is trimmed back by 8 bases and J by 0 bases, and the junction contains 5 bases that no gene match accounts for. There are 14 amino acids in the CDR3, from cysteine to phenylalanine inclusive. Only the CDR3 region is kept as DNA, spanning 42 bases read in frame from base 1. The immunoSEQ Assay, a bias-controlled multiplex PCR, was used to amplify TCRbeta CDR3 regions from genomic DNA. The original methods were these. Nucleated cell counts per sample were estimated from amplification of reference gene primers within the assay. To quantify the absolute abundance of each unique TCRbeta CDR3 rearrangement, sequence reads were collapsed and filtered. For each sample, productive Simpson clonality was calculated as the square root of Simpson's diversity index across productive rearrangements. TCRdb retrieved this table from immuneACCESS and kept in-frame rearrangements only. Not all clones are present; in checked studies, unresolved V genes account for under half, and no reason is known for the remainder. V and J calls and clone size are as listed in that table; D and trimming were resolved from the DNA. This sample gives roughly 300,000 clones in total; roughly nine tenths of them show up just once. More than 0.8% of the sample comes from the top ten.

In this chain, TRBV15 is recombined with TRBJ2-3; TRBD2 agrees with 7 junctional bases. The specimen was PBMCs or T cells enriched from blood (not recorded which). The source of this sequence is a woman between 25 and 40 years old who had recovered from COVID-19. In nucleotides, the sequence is TGTGCCACCCGGGGGAGGGCGAGCACAGATACGCAGTATTTT. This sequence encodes CATRGRASTDTQYF.